This record covers a single T cell receptor beta chain. This entry comes from a study of technical replicates of blood from a handful of donors. The repertoire was sequenced with immunoSEQ multiplex PCR; TCRdb's copy has only in-frame clones and lacks some. The profile shows tens of thousands of clones, around nine tenths of them singletons. V was clipped by 11 bases and J by 3 bases; unmatched bases: 7. Germline V gene sequence: CDR1 SNHLY, CDR2 FYNNEI. The CDR3 is 13 amino acids. The rearrangement uses TRBV2 and TRBJ2-5; 9 bases align to TRBD2. The sequence was collected from a human donor in good health. The sequencing sample was made of T cells isolated from PBMCs. CDR3 sequence: CACRASGEETQYF. CDR3 coding DNA: TGTGCCTGTCGGGCTAGCGGGGAAGAGACCCAGTACTTC. The whole variable domain, filled in from reference TRBV2 and TRBJ2-5, reads EPEVTQTPSHQVTQMGQEVILRCVPISNHLYFYWYRQILGQKVEFLVSFYNNEISEKSEIFDDQFSVERPDGSNFTLKIRSTKLEDSAMYFCACRASGEETQYFGPGTRLLVL.